This T cell receptor (beta chain) was observed in a study of monozygotic twins with inflammatory bowel disease. The V gene's germline CDR1 is KGHSH and CDR2 LQKENI. The CDR3 covers 12 residues. Of note for this clonotype: Its target is unknown.

Study conclusions and caveats: The authors could not tell different T cell subtypes apart.

Following a re-call of the 5' RACE reads, TCRdb has one entry per CDR3 protein and lacks DNA. The listing records around 380,000 distinct CDR3 sequences. The sequence was obtained from a human donor with ulcerative colitis or Crohn's disease, or a healthy co-twin of an affected twin (not recorded which). The genes are TRBV18 and TRBJ2-7; TCRdb proposes TRBD1, but this gene call is untestable without DNA. The specimen sequenced was blood. The CDR3 loop reads CASSPGQGEQYF. Complete variable domain (other parts from reference TRBV18 and TRBJ2-7): NAGVMQNPRHLVRRRGQEARLRCSPMKGHSHVYWYRQLPEEGLKFMVYLQKENIIDESGMPKERFSAEFPKEGPSILRIQQVVRGDSAAYFCASSPGQGEQYFGPGTRLTVT.